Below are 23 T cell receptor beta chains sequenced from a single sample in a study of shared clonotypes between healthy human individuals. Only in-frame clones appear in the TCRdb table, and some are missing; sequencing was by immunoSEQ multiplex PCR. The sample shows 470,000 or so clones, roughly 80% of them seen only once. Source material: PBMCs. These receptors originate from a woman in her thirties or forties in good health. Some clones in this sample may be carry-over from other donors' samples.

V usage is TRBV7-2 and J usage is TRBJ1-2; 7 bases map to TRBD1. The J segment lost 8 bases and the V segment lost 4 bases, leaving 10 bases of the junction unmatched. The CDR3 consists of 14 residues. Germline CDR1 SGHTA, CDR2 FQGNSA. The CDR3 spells CASSSRDRVGGYTF. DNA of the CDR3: TGTGCCAGCAGCTCCCGTGACAGGGTAGGCGGCTACACCTTC.

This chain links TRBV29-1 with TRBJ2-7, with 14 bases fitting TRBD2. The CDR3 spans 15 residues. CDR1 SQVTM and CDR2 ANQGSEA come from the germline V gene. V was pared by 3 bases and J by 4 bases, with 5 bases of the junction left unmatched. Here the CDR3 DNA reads TGCAGCGTTGAGGGGACTAGCGGGAGTAAATACGAGCAGTACTTC. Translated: CSVEGTSGSKYEQYF.

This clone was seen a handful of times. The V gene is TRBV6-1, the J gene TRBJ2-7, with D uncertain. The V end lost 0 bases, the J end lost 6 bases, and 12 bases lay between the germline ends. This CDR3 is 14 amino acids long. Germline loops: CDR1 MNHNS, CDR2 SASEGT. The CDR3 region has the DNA TGTGCCAGCAGTGAAGCGGTCCCTCTTCGCGAGCAGTACTTC. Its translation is CASSEAVPLREQYF.

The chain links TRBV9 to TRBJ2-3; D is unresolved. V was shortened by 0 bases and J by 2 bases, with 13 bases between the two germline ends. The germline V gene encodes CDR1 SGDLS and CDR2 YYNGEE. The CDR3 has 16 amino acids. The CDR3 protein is CASSVAPGLVTDTQYF. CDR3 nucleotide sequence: TGTGCCAGCAGCGTAGCCCCTGGCCTAGTCACAGATACGCAGTATTTT.

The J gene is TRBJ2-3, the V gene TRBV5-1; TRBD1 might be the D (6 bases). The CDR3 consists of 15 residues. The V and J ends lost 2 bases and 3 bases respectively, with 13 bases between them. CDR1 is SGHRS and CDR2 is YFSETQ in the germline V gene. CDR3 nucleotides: TGCGCCAGCAGCTTCGGACAGCGTGATACAGATACGCAGTATTTT. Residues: CASSFGQRDTDTQYF.

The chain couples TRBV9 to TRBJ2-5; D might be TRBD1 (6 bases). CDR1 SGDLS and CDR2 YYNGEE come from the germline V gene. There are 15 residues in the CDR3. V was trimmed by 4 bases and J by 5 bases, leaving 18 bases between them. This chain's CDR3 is CASSFETGRGETQYF. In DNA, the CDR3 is TGTGCCAGCAGCTTTGAGACAGGTAGAGGGGAGACCCAGTACTTC. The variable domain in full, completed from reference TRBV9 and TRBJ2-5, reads DSGVTQTPKHLITATGQRVTLRCSPRSGDLSVYWYQQSLDQGLQFLIQYYNGEERAKGNILERFSAQQFPDLHSELNLSSLELGDSALYFCASSFETGRGETQYFGPGTRLLVL.

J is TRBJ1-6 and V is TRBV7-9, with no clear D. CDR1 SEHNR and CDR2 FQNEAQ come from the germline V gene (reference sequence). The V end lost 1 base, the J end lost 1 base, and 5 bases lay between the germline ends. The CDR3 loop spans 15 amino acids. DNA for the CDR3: TGTGCCAGCAGCTTAGGGGAGTCCTATAATTCACCCCTCCACTTT. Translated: CASSLGESYNSPLHF.

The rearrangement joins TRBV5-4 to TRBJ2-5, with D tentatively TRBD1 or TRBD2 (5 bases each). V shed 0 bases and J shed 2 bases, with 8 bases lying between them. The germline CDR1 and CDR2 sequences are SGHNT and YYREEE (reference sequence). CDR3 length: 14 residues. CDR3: CASSLGDGQETQYF. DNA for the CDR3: TGTGCCAGCAGCTTGGGGGACGGTCAAGAGACCCAGTACTTC.

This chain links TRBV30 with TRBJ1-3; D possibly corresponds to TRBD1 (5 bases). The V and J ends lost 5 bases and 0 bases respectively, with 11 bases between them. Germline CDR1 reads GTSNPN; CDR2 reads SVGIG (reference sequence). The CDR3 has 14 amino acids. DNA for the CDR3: TGTGCCTGGGGGGACCGAGCCTCTGGAAACACCATATATTTT. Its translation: CAWGDRASGNTIYF.

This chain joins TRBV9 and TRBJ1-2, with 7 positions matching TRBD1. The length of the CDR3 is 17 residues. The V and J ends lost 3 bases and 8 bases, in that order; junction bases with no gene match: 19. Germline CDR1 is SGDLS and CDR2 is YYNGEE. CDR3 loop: CASSERPHVDRARGYTF. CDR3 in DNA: TGTGCCAGCAGCGAAAGGCCACACGTAGACAGGGCAAGAGGCTACACCTTC.

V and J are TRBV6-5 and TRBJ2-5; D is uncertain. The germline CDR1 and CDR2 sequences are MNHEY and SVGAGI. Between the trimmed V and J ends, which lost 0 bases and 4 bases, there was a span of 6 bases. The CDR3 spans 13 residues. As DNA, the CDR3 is TGTGCCAGCAGTTACTCAGAGCGAGAGACCCAGTACTTC. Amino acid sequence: CASSYSERETQYF.

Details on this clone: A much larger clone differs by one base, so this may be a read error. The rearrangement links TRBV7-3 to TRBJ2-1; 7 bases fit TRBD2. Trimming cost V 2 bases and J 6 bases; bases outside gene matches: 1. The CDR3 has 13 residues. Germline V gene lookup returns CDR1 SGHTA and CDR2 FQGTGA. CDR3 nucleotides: TGTGCCAGCAGCTTAGGGGGGGTCAATGAGCAGTTCTTC. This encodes CASSLGGVNEQFF.

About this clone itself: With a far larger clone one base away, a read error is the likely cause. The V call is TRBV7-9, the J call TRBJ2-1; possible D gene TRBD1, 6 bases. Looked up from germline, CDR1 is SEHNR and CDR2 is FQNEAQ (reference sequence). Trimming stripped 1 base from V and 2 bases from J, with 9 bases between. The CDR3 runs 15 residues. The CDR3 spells CASSLVPGAYNEQFF. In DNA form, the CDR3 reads TGTGCCAGCAGCTTAGTTCCAGGGGCCTACAATGAGCAGTTCTTC. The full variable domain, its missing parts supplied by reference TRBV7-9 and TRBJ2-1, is DTGVSQNPRHKITKRGQNVTFRCDPISEHNRLYWYRQTLGQGPEFLTYFQNEAQLEKSRLLSDRFSAERPKGSFSTLEIQRTEQGDSAMYLCASSLVPGAYNEQFFGPGTRLTVL.

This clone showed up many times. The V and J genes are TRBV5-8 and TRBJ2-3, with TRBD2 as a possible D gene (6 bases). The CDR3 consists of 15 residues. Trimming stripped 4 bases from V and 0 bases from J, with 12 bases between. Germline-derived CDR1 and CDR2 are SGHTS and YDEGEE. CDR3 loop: CASSPGSGSTDTQYF. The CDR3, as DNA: TGTGCCAGCAGCCCCGGAAGCGGGAGCACAGATACGCAGTATTTT.

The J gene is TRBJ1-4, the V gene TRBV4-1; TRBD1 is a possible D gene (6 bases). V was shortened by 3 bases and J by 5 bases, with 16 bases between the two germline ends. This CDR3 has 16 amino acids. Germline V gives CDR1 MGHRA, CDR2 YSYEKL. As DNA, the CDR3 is TGCGCCAGCAGCCATGCCGGGCGGGGGGCGAATGAAAAACTGTTTTTT. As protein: CASSHAGRGANEKLFF.

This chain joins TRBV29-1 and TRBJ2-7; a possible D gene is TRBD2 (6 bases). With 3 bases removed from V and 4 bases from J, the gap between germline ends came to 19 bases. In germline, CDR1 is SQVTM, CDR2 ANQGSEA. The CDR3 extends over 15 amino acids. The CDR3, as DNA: TGCAGCGTTGAGAGGGGAGCGGGCCAAGAATACGAGCAGTACTTC. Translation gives CSVERGAGQEYEQYF.

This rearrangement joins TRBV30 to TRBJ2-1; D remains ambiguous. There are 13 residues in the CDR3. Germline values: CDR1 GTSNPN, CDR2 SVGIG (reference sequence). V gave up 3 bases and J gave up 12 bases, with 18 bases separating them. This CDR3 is CAWSTRRDTPQFF. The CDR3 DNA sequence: TGTGCCTGGAGCACCCGACGAGACACGCCGCAGTTCTTC.

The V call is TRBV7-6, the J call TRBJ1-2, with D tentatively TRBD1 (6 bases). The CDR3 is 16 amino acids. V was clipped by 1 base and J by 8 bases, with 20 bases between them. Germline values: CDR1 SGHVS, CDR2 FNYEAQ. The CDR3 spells CASSLGRVDSLSGYTF. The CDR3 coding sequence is TGTGCCAGCAGCTTAGGGCGGGTGGACAGTCTTTCGGGCTACACCTTC.

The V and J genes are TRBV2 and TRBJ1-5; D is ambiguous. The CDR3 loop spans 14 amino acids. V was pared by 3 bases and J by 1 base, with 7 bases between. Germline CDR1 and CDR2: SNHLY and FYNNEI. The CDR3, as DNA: TGTGCCAGCAGTGATAATCAAAGCAATCAGCCCCAGCATTTT. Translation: CASSDNQSNQPQHF.

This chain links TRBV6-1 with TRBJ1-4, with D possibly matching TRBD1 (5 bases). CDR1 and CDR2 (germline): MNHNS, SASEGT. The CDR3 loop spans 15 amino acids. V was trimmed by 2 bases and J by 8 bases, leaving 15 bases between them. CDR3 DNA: TGTGCCAGCAGTGAACCGGGACGGTCAGAGGAAAAACTGTTTTTT. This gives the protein CASSEPGRSEEKLFF.

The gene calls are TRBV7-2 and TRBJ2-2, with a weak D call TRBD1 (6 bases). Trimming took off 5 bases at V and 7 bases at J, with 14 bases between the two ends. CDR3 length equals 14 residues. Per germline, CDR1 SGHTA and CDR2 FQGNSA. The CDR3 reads CASSRQGSGGELFF. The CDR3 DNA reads TGTGCCAGCAGCCGCCAGGGGTCAGGCGGGGAGCTGTTTTTT.

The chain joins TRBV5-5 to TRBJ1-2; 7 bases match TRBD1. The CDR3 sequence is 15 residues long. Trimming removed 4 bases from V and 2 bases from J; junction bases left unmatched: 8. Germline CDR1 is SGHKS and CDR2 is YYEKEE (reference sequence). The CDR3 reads CASSPPTGLNYGYTF. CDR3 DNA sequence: TGTGCCAGCAGCCCGCCGACAGGGCTAAACTATGGCTACACCTTC.

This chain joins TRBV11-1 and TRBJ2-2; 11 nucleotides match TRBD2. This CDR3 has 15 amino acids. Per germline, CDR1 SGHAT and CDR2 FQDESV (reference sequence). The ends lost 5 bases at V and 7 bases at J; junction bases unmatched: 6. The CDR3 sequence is CASSISGRAGGELFF. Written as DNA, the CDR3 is TGTGCCAGCAGCATTAGCGGGAGGGCCGGCGGGGAGCTGTTTTTT.